The next 22 T cell receptor beta chains were all read from a single sample in a study of cytomegalovirus exposure and HLA in healthy donors. Sequencing was performed with immunoSEQ multiplex PCR; in TCRdb, only in-frame clones are kept and a portion is missing. The table lists roughly 130,000 clones, 80% to 90% of them singletons. The source material was PBMCs. Source of these receptors: a woman between 25 and 40 years old in good health and CMV-seropositive.

This clone appeared a few times. This rearrangement joins TRBV4-1 to TRBJ1-4, with 7 bases lining up with TRBD1. With 1 base clipped from V and 3 bases from J, the junction kept 5 bases outside the gene matches. CDR3 size: 16 residues. Germline V gene lookup returns CDR1 MGHRA and CDR2 YSYEKL. In nucleotides, the CDR3 is TGCGCCAGCAGCCAAGGTCCCGGGACAGCTAATGAAAAACTGTTTTTT. Its protein product is CASSQGPGTANEKLFF.

This chain uses TRBV5-4 with TRBJ2-2; 8 bases are shared with TRBD2. V lost 3 bases and J lost 4; bases outside the gene matches: 11. The germline gives CDR1 SGHNT, CDR2 YYREEE (reference sequence). The CDR3 covers 17 residues. CDR3 sequence (DNA): TGTGCCAGCAGCTCCGCGGCGGGAGCGGGGGTCACCGGGGAGCTGTTTTTT. It encodes CASSSAAGAGVTGELFF.

The rearrangement links TRBV28 to TRBJ2-5; 9 positions match TRBD1. This CDR3 is built from 14 residues. Germline-derived CDR1 and CDR2 are MDHEN and SYDVKM. The junction had 6 bases not matched to a gene; V was cut back by 5 bases and J by 5 bases. Here the CDR3 reads CASSPQGAGETQYF. CDR3 sequence (DNA): TGTGCCAGCAGTCCACAGGGGGCAGGGGAGACCCAGTACTTC.

The chain employs TRBV29-1 and TRBJ2-7; tentatively, D is TRBD1 (6 bases). This CDR3 has 13 residues. V gave up 6 bases and J gave up 6 bases, with 18 bases separating them. Germline V CDR1 and CDR2: SQVTM, ANQGSEA. The DNA of the CDR3 is TGCAGCGTCAACTTACAGGGTTTGGGCGAGCAGTACTTC. Translated, it gives CSVNLQGLGEQYF.

V is TRBV7-9 and J is TRBJ1-2, with D tentatively TRBD1 (5 bases). Germline assignment: CDR1 SEHNR and CDR2 FQNEAQ (reference sequence). Trimming took off 2 bases at V and 8 bases at J, with 12 bases between the two ends. The CDR3 sequence is 13 residues long. The CDR3 loop reads CASSLQGAEGYTF. The CDR3 nucleotides read TGTGCCAGCAGCTTACAGGGCGCTGAGGGCTACACCTTC.

This chain links TRBV5-1 with TRBJ2-2; weak D call: TRBD2 (6 bases). The CDR3 contains 14 residues. Trimming removed 4 bases from V and 4 bases from J, with 11 bases in between. The germline V gene encodes CDR1 SGHRS and CDR2 YFSETQ. In nucleotides, the CDR3 is TGCGCCAGCAGCCCCCGGGGGAGCACCGGGGAGCTGTTTTTT. Amino acid sequence: CASSPRGSTGELFF.

This chain joins TRBV6-6 and TRBJ2-7; D is perhaps TRBD2 (6 bases). V was cut by 2 bases and J by 1 base, with 15 bases left in between. The CDR3 sequence is 16 residues long. The germline V gene encodes CDR1 MNHNY and CDR2 SVGAGI (reference sequence). The CDR3 is CASSYRGGVVSYEQYF. DNA of the CDR3: TGTGCCAGCAGTTACAGGGGCGGGGTGGTGTCCTACGAGCAGTACTTC.

The chain employs TRBV7-3 and TRBJ1-1; possibly TRBD1 for D (5 bases). Trimming cost V 10 bases and J 6 bases, with 27 bases left between them. The CDR3 loop spans 16 amino acids. From germline, CDR1 is SGHTA and CDR2 FQGTGA. The DNA of the CDR3 is TGTGCCACCCAGGGAGGGTTGGCCGGGGTCGGGGCTGAAGCTTTCTTT. This gives the protein CATQGGLAGVGAEAFF.

V is TRBV4-1 and J is TRBJ2-1; TRBD1 aligns across 10 bases. V trimming: 4 bases; J trimming: 5 bases; junction bases outside the gene matches: 11. CDR1 and CDR2 from the germline V gene are MGHRA and YSYEKL. This CDR3 spans 17 amino acids. CDR3 sequence (DNA): TGCGCCAGCAGCCTCTATCTGCCGGGGACAGGGGACAATGAGCAGTTCTTC. It is translated as CASSLYLPGTGDNEQFF.

This clone was counted a single time. This chain uses TRBV29-1 with TRBJ2-3; the match to TRBD2 covers 14 bases. J lost 5 bases, V lost 8 bases, and 12 bases had no gene match. The CDR3 runs to 16 residues. CDR1 and CDR2 from the germline V gene are SQVTM and ANQGSEA. CDR3 sequence (DNA): TGCAGCTCTTCGGAGACTAGCGGGGGGGCCAGAGATACGCAGTATTTT. This codes for CSSSETSGGARDTQYF.

This clone was observed a few times. The chain joins TRBV6-1 to TRBJ1-4, with no clear D. The CDR3 is made up of 15 amino acids. Germline V lookup: CDR1 MNHNS, CDR2 SASEGT. V was shortened by 3 bases and J by 0 bases, with 8 bases between the two germline ends. The CDR3 loop reads CASSDTAATNEKLFF. CDR3 nucleotide sequence: TGTGCCAGCAGTGACACAGCTGCAACTAATGAAAAACTGTTTTTT.

The chain has TRBV5-6 and TRBJ2-1, with D possibly being TRBD2 (5 bases). CDR1 and CDR2 (germline): SGHDT, YYEEEE. The CDR3 is 15 residues long. Trimming removed 0 bases from V and 8 bases from J, with 15 bases in between. In DNA form, the CDR3 reads TGTGCCAGCAGCTTGGATAGCACGGGGATCGATGAGCAGTTCTTC. This translates into CASSLDSTGIDEQFF.

The rearrangement uses TRBV10-2 and TRBJ2-7, with 10 bases matching TRBD1. From germline, CDR1 is WSHSY and CDR2 SAAADI. Trimming cost V 4 bases and J 4 bases; bases outside gene matches: 4. The CDR3 consists of 14 residues. The DNA for the CDR3 is TGCGCCAGCAGTGGCGACAGGGGGCTATACGAGCAGTACTTC. This gives the protein CASSGDRGLYEQYF.

The chain is built from TRBV5-1 and TRBJ2-3, with TRBD2 as a possible D gene (6 bases). The CDR3 is 16 amino acids. Germline lookup yields CDR1 SGHRS and CDR2 YFSETQ. Trimming cost V 0 bases and J 1 base, with 12 bases left between them. The chain's CDR3 is CASSLGVAEGTDTQYF. The CDR3 DNA reads TGCGCCAGCAGCTTGGGGGTAGCGGAGGGCACAGATACGCAGTATTTT.

This CDR3 reads CASRPTGQNYTF. The CDR3 region has the DNA TGTGCCAGTAGGCCGACGGGACAGAACTACACCTTC. The J gene is TRBJ1-2, the V gene TRBV19, with TRBD1 matching 7 bases. V was clipped by 6 bases and J by 10 bases; unmatched bases: 8. This CDR3 region has 12 residues. The germline gives CDR1 LNHDA, CDR2 SQIVND (reference sequence). Together with reference TRBV19 and TRBJ1-2, the CDR3 gives the full variable domain: DGGITQSPKYLFRKEGQNVTLSCEQNLNHDAMYWYRQDPGQGLRLIYYSQIVNDFQKGDIAEGYSVSREKKESFPLTVTSAQKNPTAFYLCASRPTGQNYTFGSGTRLTVV.

The chain is built from TRBV4-1 and TRBJ2-1; D possibly corresponds to TRBD2 (6 bases). Looked up from germline, CDR1 is MGHRA and CDR2 is YSYEKL. CDR3 length: 16 residues. Trimming removed 4 bases at V and 9 bases at J, with 22 bases between. For the CDR3, the DNA is TGCGCCAGCAGCCTAGGGGTTGGGACTTCCACTGGTGAGCAGTTCTTC. Its protein product is CASSLGVGTSTGEQFF.

This clone was seen just once. V and J are TRBV6-1 and TRBJ1-1; D unclear. CDR1 is MNHNS and CDR2 is SASEGT in the germline V gene. The length of the CDR3 is 16 residues. Trimming cost V 3 bases and J 0 bases, with 14 bases left between them. CDR3 DNA sequence: TGTGCCAGCAGTGACGATAATACGCGGATGAACACTGAAGCTTTCTTT. Translating gives CASSDDNTRMNTEAFF.

The chain has TRBV19 and TRBJ1-5; TRBD1 matches at 9 bases. The CDR3 totals 15 residues. The V gene's germline CDR1 is LNHDA and CDR2 SQIVND (reference sequence). V dropped 7 bases and J dropped 4; count of bases not matched to a gene: 8. CDR3 in DNA: TGTGCCAGTACCATCACCGGGACAGGGAATCAGCCCCAGCATTTT. It yields the protein CASTITGTGNQPQHF. The full variable domain, completed using reference TRBV19 and TRBJ1-5, is DGGITQSPKYLFRKEGQNVTLSCEQNLNHDAMYWYRQDPGQGLRLIYYSQIVNDFQKGDIAEGYSVSREKKESFPLTVTSAQKNPTAFYLCASTITGTGNQPQHFGDGTRLSIL.

A few counts support this clone. The rearrangement joins TRBV6-1 to TRBJ2-1; 11 nucleotides match TRBD1. Germline trimming cut 6 bases from V and 9 bases from J; bases unmatched to any gene: 7. CDR1 and CDR2 (germline): MNHNS, SASEGT. CDR3 length equals 14 residues. The CDR3: CASRGGTGGAEQFF. As DNA, the CDR3 is TGTGCCAGCAGAGGGGGGACAGGGGGTGCTGAGCAGTTCTTC.

The chain carries TRBV11-3 and TRBJ2-7; 7 positions match TRBD2. V lost 10 bases, J lost 5 bases, and 11 bases stayed unmatched. The CDR3 sequence is 13 residues long. The germline V gene has CDR1 SGHNT and CDR2 YENEEA. CDR3: CANTPTSPDEQYF. The CDR3 nucleotides read TGTGCCAACACCCCGACTAGCCCCGACGAGCAGTACTTC.

The chain has TRBV5-1 and TRBJ2-3; perhaps TRBD2 as D (6 bases). CDR1 SGHRS and CDR2 YFSETQ come from the germline V gene. Trimming removed 4 bases from V and 1 base from J, with 13 bases in between. The CDR3 is made up of 15 amino acids. The CDR3 coding sequence is TGCGCCAGCAGCCCTCAGCCGGGGGGCACAGATACGCAGTATTTT. Protein product: CASSPQPGGTDTQYF.

The rearrangement uses TRBV7-2 and TRBJ2-1, with TRBD1 matching over 7 bases. Germline trimming cut 5 bases from V and 6 bases from J; bases unmatched to any gene: 10. The germline V gene has CDR1 SGHTA and CDR2 FQGNSA. The CDR3 is 15 amino acids. CDR3 in DNA: TGTGCCAGCAGCCAACGGCGACAGGGTGGCAATGAGCAGTTCTTC. This encodes CASSQRRQGGNEQFF.